This T cell receptor (beta chain) was captured by sequencing in a study of T cells in Graves' hyperthyroidism and ophthalmopathy. Study results and limitations: A model of 13 V-J pairs discriminated ophthalmopathy from stable hyperthyroidism.

RNA transcripts were the template for amplifying TCR beta CDR3 regions. TCR CDR3 underwent first-round RT-PCR with the HTBI primer set. Each CDR3 protein gets one entry after TCRdb re-called the multiplex PCR reads with MiXCR. The sample consists of about 300,000 distinct CDR3 sequences, roughly a fifth of them appearing once. The table lists this clonotype with a few counts. Its target is not known. Patients having uncontrolled infection, another autoimmune disease, pregnancy or lactation were not included. The CDR3 runs to 15 residues. V shed 4 bases and J 6 bases; nucleotides not matched to a gene: 5. Per germline, CDR1 PRHDT and CDR2 FYEKMQ (reference sequence).

The material sequenced was blood. The chain combines TRBV13 with TRBJ2-2, with TRBD2 matching 10 bases. The TCR was taken from a man aged 50 or older with Graves' ophthalmopathy. The CDR3 here is CASSYLAGDAGELFF. The CDR3 DNA is TGTGCCAGCAGCTACCTAGCGGGAGACGCCGGGGAGCTGTTTTTT.